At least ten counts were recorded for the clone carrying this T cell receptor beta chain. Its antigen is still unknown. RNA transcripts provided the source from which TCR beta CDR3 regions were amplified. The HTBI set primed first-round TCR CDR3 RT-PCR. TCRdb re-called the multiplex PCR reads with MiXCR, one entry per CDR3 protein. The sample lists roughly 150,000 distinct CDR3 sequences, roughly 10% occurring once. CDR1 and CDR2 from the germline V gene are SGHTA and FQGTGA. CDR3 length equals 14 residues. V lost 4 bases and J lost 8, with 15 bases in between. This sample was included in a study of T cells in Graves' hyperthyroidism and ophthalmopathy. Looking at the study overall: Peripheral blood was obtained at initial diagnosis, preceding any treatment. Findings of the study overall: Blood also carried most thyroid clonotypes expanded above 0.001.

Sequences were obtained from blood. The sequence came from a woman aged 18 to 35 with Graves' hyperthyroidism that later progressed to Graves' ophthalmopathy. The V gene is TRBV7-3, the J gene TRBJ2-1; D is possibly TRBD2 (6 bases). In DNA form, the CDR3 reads TGTGCCAGCAGCTACAGAGTAGCGGTGGATGAGCAGTTCTTC. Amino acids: CASSYRVAVDEQFF. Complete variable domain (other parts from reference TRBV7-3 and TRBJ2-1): GAGVSQTPSNKVTEKGKYVELRCDPISGHTALYWYRQSLGQGPEFLIYFQGTGAADDSGLPNDRFFAVRPEGSVSTLKIQRTERGDSAVYLCASSYRVAVDEQFFGPGTRLTVL.